What follows is one TCR beta chain and its context. No cognate antigen has been identified for it. It has no much larger one-base neighbor in the sample; base qualities were not kept. The CDR1 and CDR2 encoded by the germline V gene (reference sequence) are GTSNPN and SVGIG. V loses 1 base, J loses 7 bases, and the germline ends lie 17 bases apart. The cysteine opens and the phenylalanine closes a CDR3 of 15 amino acids. The CDR3 DNA has 45 bases and is translated from base 1. The data stem from a study of T cells in tuberculosis (dated by TCRdb to the late 2010s). As for the study more broadly: To characterize T cells specific for the mycobacterial lipid antigen glucose monomycolate (GMM), the study used CD1B tetramers together with high-throughput TCR immunosequencing. In a South African clinical cohort, IGRA-negative adolescents, IGRA-positive adolescents with latent tuberculosis and adults with active tuberculosis were compared, with under 13 people in each group.

Overall results and qualifications from the work: Smaller mean NN-distances to GMM-specific TCRs were observed in active tuberculosis TCR-alpha repertoires than in IGRA-negative controls, suggesting clonal expansion of GMM-specific TCRs. With the diverse GMM-specific repertoire as input, a classifier achieved 87% accuracy (AUROC around 0.9), whereas GEM motif frequencies as input gave roughly 70% accuracy. Smaller NN-distances were partly driven by shorter CDR3-alpha lengths in active tuberculosis patients, and statistical significance was not reached for the TCR-beta difference. Clinical samples were selected based on the availability of cryopreserved specimens, with adults included as active tuberculosis cases and adolescents included as controls.

At study entry, adolescents were screened for latent tuberculosis infection by tuberculin skin test and QuantiFERON-TB GOLD In-Tube IGRA. Immunosequencing was performed on unsorted cryopreserved PBMC, with around 100,000 T cells per clinical donor covered on average. Eleven high schools in the Worcester region of the Western Cape, South Africa, served as enrollment sites for adolescents aged 12 to 18 years. Approximately ten adolescents infected with M. tuberculosis and about 10 uninfected adolescents were chosen and matched for age and sex. PBMC from adolescents were isolated by density centrifugation from freshly drawn heparinized blood and were then cryopreserved. TCR libraries were generated with the immunoSEQ multiplex PCR assay, using TCR-beta and/or TCR-alpha/delta assays for each sample. Amplified TCR libraries were sequenced on the Illumina high-throughput platform. In the authors' own workflow: Clustering and dimensionality reduction relied on pairwise TCRdist distances among GMM-specific receptors from T cells that were either sorted ex vivo or expanded in vitro. Each clinical repertoire was assigned a mean NN-distance score, defined as the average TCRdist to the nearest 10% of tetramer-positive reference sequences. GEM TCR motif frequency was computed as the fraction of unique TCRs matching known GEM sequences by V/J usage and CDR3 length. Linear discriminant analysis with leave-one-out cross-validation, implemented in scikit-learn, was used to classify active tuberculosis. TCRdb limited this immuneACCESS table to in-frame rearrangements with V and J called. A share of clones is missing; checked studies link under half to unresolved V genes, and the rest is unexplained. V, J and clone size are taken as reported in that table, and D and trimming were inferred from the DNA itself. The sample table holds tens of thousands of clones, of which more than 80% were seen once. The top ten constitute roughly 14% of the sample.

The specimen was PBMCs. This TCR derives from a donor between 10 and 35 years old with latent tuberculosis or without tuberculosis infection. Recombination joined TRBV30 with TRBJ2-4; the D gene is perhaps TRBD2, from 5 matching bases. The nucleotide sequence reads as follows: TGTGCCTGGAGTGGGGTACAAGGAGGTGGGAACATTCAGTACTTC. The encoded protein is CAWSGVQGGGNIQYF. The reference TRBV30 and TRBJ2-4 proteins fill in what lies around the CDR3, so the full variable domain reads SQTIHQWPATLVQPVGSPLSLECTVEGTSNPNLYWYRQAAGRGLQLLFYSVGIGQISSEVPQNLSASRPQDRQFILSSKKLLLSDSGFYLCAWSGVQGGGNIQYFGAGTRLSVL.